Detailed here is one T cell receptor beta chain. Template material for TCR beta VDJ and CDR3 profiling consisted of genomic DNA. TCRdb ran MiXCR on the reads and lists one entry per CDR3 protein. This sample has 110,000 or so distinct CDR3 sequences, with 50% to 70% found just once. Patients chosen for sequencing had CD8+CD57+ cells that had expanded, as shown by flow cytometry. The entry originates in a study of CD8+CD57+ T cells in acquired aplastic anemia. This CDR3 is 16 amino acids long. Trimming took 1 base from V and 4 from J, leaving 13 bases between them. Per germline, CDR1 SGHAT and CDR2 FQNNGV.

The sequencing sample was made of sorted CD4+, CD8+, or CD8+CD57+ T cells (not recorded which) from PBMCs. This sequence was found in a human donor with aplastic anemia. The chain combines TRBV11-2 with TRBJ1-4; perhaps TRBD1 as D (6 bases). CDR3 sequence reads: CASSLGGGGGNEKLFF. For the CDR3, the DNA is TGTGCCAGCAGCTTAGGCGGGGGCGGTGGTAATGAAAAACTGTTTTTT.